This paragraph covers one T cell receptor beta chain sequence. Its cognate antigen has yet to be identified. Nothing much larger sits one base from this clone, and base qualities are not available. The V and J ends are trimmed by 2 bases and 12 bases, leaving 13 bases between them. The germline V gene supplies CDR1 SGHTA and CDR2 FQGTGA. From the cysteine through the phenylalanine, the CDR3 covers 13 amino acids. Solely the CDR3 DNA is kept, with 39 bases framed from the first base. The time point label for this specimen denotes: around 24 weeks on oral tofacitinib. The treatment or condition label here, explained by the study, means: oral pan-JAK inhibitor, 5-10 mg twice daily. From alopecia areata patients, peripheral blood was collected along with lesional scalp punch biopsies. PBMCs were separated by density centrifugation and stained for CD3, CD4 and CD8, after which CD4+ and CD8+ T cells were sorted on a FACSAria.

This sample was taken from a study of CD8+ T cells in alopecia areata listed by TCRdb under 2018. About the investigation overall: Treated patients were enrolled in an open-label pilot trial of oral tofacitinib, 5 to 10 mg twice daily, for moderate-to-severe alopecia areata. Patients stayed on tofacitinib for 6 to 18 months and then had 6 months of follow-up off drug so that delayed response and recurrence could be assessed. Disease severity in treated patients was measured with the SALT score, which quantifies the percentage of affected scalp surface area. High-throughput TCRbeta sequencing was used to examine T cell clonal expansion in alopecia areata in both the C3H/HeJ mouse model and human patients. On the human side, TCRbeta sequencing was run on scalp tissue and on sorted CD4+ and CD8+ peripheral blood T cells from healthy controls and from alopecia areata patients with either patchy or totalis/universalis disease. Biopsies were taken from tofacitinib-treated patients at baseline and again at 4 and 24 weeks into treatment, and several of those patients also had a later scalp biopsy. Scalp clonality was compared across normal scalp (n=4), patchy alopecia areata scalp (n=8), and alopecia totalis/universalis scalp (n=8). RNA came from the PAXgene miRNA kit for fixed scalp, the miRNeasy kit for PBMCs, and the RNeasy kit for mouse skin. TCRbeta CDR3 regions were amplified by immunoSEQ multiplex PCR with 35 Vbeta forward and 13 Jbeta reverse primers.

Study-wide conclusions, independent of this receptor: Lesional scalp, especially in alopecia totalis/universalis, showed higher clonality and more expanded CD8+ clones than normal scalp, suggesting antigenic drive. During tofacitinib treatment, many expanded lesional clones stuck around in both scalp and blood, and this persistence may partly explain why relapse happens after treatment is stopped. TCR sequences shared between patients were less clear than in mice, possibly partly because of HLA diversity in the patient population. Because the treated cohort was small and included a single nonresponder, larger studies are needed to assess links between baseline CD8+ expansion and response. Scalp clonality and the number of expanded CD8+ clones among the top 100 scalp clones were significantly decreased by tofacitinib. Unlike mouse skin, which is dominated by gammadelta T cells, normal human skin has resident alphabeta T cells that are also sequenced, and this complicates analysis of the scalp TCR repertoire.

Library generation was performed with the immunoSEQ multiplex PCR assay. RNA was extracted from all samples and reverse transcribed into cDNA as template for TCR sequencing. First-strand cDNA was synthesized with SuperScript III using a 2:1 mix of oligo-dT and random hexamers. Amplification bias was assessed with a synthetic immune receptor repertoire, and residual bias was removed computationally. Per the original workflow: Raw reads were preprocessed to remove errors, and CDR3 was defined according to IMGT conventions as the region from the conserved cysteine to phenylalanine. Clonality was computed by normalizing Shannon entropy by log2 of the number of productive unique TCRs and subtracting the result from 1. Scalp TCRbeta sequences were cross-referenced with sorted blood CD4 and CD8 repertoires so that the CD4 or CD8 identity of scalp clones could be inferred. TCRdb stores this immuneACCESS table with in-frame sequences only. Part of the clones is absent; in the studies checked, under half of the shortfall reflects unresolved V genes, and no reason is known for the rest. That table furnishes V, J and clone size, whereas the DNA furnished D and trimming. The sample yields 110,000 or so clones; roughly three fifths were counted once. About 3.4% of the sample belongs to the ten largest clones.

The source material was CD4+ T cells sorted from blood, sampled at week 24, from a patient treated with tofacitinib. The receptor's source is a human donor with alopecia areata. The rearranged chain carries TRBV7-3 and TRBJ1-4; confidence is insufficient to name the D gene. The sequenced DNA: TGTGCCAGCAGCTTAGATCGGAGTGGGGAACTGTTTTTT. It specifies CASSLDRSGELFF. The variable domain in full, with residues beyond the CDR3 obtained from the reference TRBV7-3 and TRBJ1-4 genes, is GAGVSQTPSNKVTEKGKYVELRCDPISGHTALYWYRQSLGQGPEFLIYFQGTGAADDSGLPNDRFFAVRPEGSVSTLKIQRTERGDSAVYLCASSLDRSGELFFGSGTQLSVL.